Presented here are 8 T cell receptor beta chains from one specimen sequenced in a study of T cell repertoires in cytomegalovirus infection. In TCRdb, the reads were re-called with MiXCR into one record per CDR3 protein. Of hundreds of thousands of distinct CDR3 sequences in the sample, about a sixth were seen once. Source material: PBMCs. These receptors were collected from a human donor in good health (CMV status not recorded). Some clones in this sample may be carry-over from other donors' samples.

This sequence joins TRBV20-1 and TRBJ2-1, with D perhaps given as TRBD1 or TRBD2 (5 bases each). The CDR3 is 16 residues long. Trimming cost V 0 bases and J 4 bases, with 16 bases left between them. Germline lookup yields CDR1 DFQATT and CDR2 SNEGSKA (reference sequence). This CDR3 is CSARDPVGTEYNEQFF. Here the CDR3 DNA reads TGCAGTGCTAGAGATCCCGTGGGGACGGAATACAATGAGCAGTTCTTC.

The table lists this clonotype with a few counts. This chain joins TRBV4-2 and TRBJ1-4, with D maybe TRBD1 (5 bases). Germline CDR1 LGHNA, CDR2 YNFKEQ. V lost 1 base, J lost 5 bases, and 11 bases lay in between. This CDR3 contains 15 residues. The CDR3 reads CASSQGSQGNEKLFF. CDR3 in DNA: TGTGCCAGCAGCCAAGGTAGCCAGGGAAATGAAAAACTGTTTTTT.

This clonotype was counted between two and nine times. The chain links TRBV5-6 to TRBJ2-2; 8 positions agree with TRBD1. Per germline, CDR1 SGHDT and CDR2 YYEEEE. The CDR3 consists of 16 residues. V dropped 7 bases and J dropped 1; count of bases not matched to a gene: 9. CDR3 DNA sequence: TGTGCCAGCGCCCTTGCTGGGACAGGGAACACCGGGGAGCTGTTTTTT. Its protein product is CASALAGTGNTGELFF.

This clonotype has a count of ten or more. CDR3 bases: TGTGCCAGCAGACAGGGCCCCTTGAACACTGAAGCTTTCTTT. As protein: CASRQGPLNTEAFF. The J gene is TRBJ1-1, the V gene TRBV7-8; D perhaps matches TRBD1 (6 bases). Germline CDR1 SGHVS, CDR2 FQNEAQ. The CDR3 is made up of 14 amino acids. Trimming cost V 6 bases and J 0 bases, with 11 bases left between them.

This clonotype was picked up many times. As DNA, the CDR3 is TGTGCCAGCAGCTTAGATCAGGGGGCGATGGCGCAGTATTTT. Translated, it gives CASSLDQGAMAQYF. V gene TRBV7-8 combines with J gene TRBJ2-3; the match to TRBD1 covers 8 bases. V shed 1 base, J shed 10 bases, and the junction held 7 bases outside the gene matches. The V gene's germline CDR1 is SGHVS and CDR2 FQNEAQ. The CDR3 is made up of 14 amino acids.

The genes are TRBV2 and TRBJ1-5; 7 nucleotides agree with TRBD1. J gave up 8 bases and V 11 bases, and 12 bases lay outside the gene matches. Looked up from germline, CDR1 is SNHLY and CDR2 is FYNNEI. The CDR3 has 13 residues. In DNA form, the CDR3 reads TGTGCCTGTACAGGACAGGCGCAAGAGCCCCAGCATTTT. Translated: CACTGQAQEPQHF.

The V gene is TRBV14, the J gene TRBJ2-7, with D uncertain. CDR1 and CDR2 from the germline V gene are SGHDN and FVKESK. V lost 6 bases to trimming and J lost 6 bases, with 15 bases between them. The CDR3 has 13 residues. Here the CDR3 DNA reads TGTGCCAGCAGGGGTAGTGGGTCTGGCGAGCAGTACTTC. The encoded protein is CASRGSGSGEQYF.

This clonotype came up a few times. This sequence joins TRBV6-6 and TRBJ2-7; 9 positions match TRBD1. The V gene end was trimmed by 2 bases and the J gene end by 0 bases; junction bases not matched to a gene: 14. Germline CDR1 MNHNY, CDR2 SVGAGI (reference sequence). The CDR3 is 19 amino acids. The CDR3 sequence is CASSYTPGQGGPSSYEQYF. The CDR3 bases are TGTGCCAGCAGTTACACCCCGGGACAGGGAGGACCATCCTCCTACGAGCAGTACTTC.